This T cell receptor (beta chain) appears in the sequencing data of a study of T cell responses to AZD1222 COVID-19 vaccine. In the case of this clone: Its antigen is currently unknown.

The CDR3 loop spans 15 amino acids. In germline, CDR1 is LGHNA, CDR2 YSLEER. Trimming removed 8 bases at V and 3 bases at J, with 17 bases between. Whole-study findings and limits: Most donors were white British and more were female, and clonal diversity was possibly underestimated.

Method: immunoSEQ multiplex PCR; TCRdb's copy keeps in-frame clones and lacks some. The sample has roughly 62,000 clones, 76% seen once. The source was peripheral blood, collected on day 0 of AZD1222 vaccination. The receptor's source is an adult in good health. The chain recombines TRBV4-3 with TRBJ1-5; D might be TRBD1 (5 bases). In DNA, the CDR3 is TGCGCCAGCTCCCTGACTTCGGGACTCAATCAGCCCCAGCATTTT. Amino acids: CASSLTSGLNQPQHF.